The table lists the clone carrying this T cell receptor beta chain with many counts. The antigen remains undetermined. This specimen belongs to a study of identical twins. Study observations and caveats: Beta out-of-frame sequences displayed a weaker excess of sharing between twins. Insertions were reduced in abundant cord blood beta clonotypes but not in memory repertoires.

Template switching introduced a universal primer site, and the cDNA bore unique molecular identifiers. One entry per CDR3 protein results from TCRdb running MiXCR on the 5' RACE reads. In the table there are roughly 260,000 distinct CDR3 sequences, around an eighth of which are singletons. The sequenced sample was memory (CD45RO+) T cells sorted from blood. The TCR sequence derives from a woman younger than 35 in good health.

For the CDR3, the DNA is TGTGCCAGCACCCTACTCGGGAGTGGTGGGGAGACCCAGTACTTC. Encoded protein: CASTLLGSGGETQYF. This rearrangement joins TRBV7-2 to TRBJ2-5, with D tentatively TRBD2 (6 bases). Germline-derived CDR1 and CDR2 are SGHTA and FQGNSA. The CDR3 consists of 15 residues. V lost 7 bases, J lost 5 bases, and 20 bases lay in between.